This T cell receptor beta chain stems from a study of blood T cell repertoires in COVID-19. As for the study in general: Italy, Spain and the United States were the sources of the convalescent and acute COVID-19 samples. T cells, B-cell-depleted T cells, or PBMCs supplied cDNA or gDNA.

This CDR3 is built from 17 residues. V gave up 8 bases and J gave up 2 bases, with 24 bases separating them. The germline V gene encodes CDR1 KGHSH and CDR2 LQKENI. The authors' processing: Reference gene primer amplification in the assay estimated nucleated cell counts. The table came from immunoSEQ multiplex PCR; TCRdb's copy has only in-frame clones and leaves some out. D and trimming were read from the DNA, whereas the V and J calls and clone size are those reported in that table. Of under 110,000 clones in the sample, approximately 91% were seen once. The TCR originated in a man between 45 and 60 years old with acute or convalescent COVID-19. The V gene is TRBV18, the J gene TRBJ2-5, with TRBD1 as a possible D gene (6 bases). Material for sequencing was peripheral blood. This CDR3 reads CASQALRSRTEQETQYF. CDR3 nucleotide sequence: TGTGCCAGCCAAGCGTTAAGGTCCCGGACAGAACAAGAGACCCAGTACTTC.